These T cell receptor beta chains were read from a single sample in a study of cytomegalovirus exposure and HLA in healthy donors. Clones were read by immunoSEQ multiplex PCR, and TCRdb kept only the in-frame ones, dropping some. The sample contains 100,000 to 150,000 clones, about 88% of which appear only once. Specimen: PBMCs. These receptors all stem from a woman younger than 35 in good health and CMV-seronegative. Each CDR3 is given with its conserved first and last residue. A D gene is named only where the DNA matches it firmly. Some rows mark clone size as missing; the rest say once, few, many or name a class of expanded clone.

-,-,TRBV27,TRBJ2-2,CASSPRGTSTGELFF,TGTGCCAGCAGCCCCAGGGGCACTAGTACCGGGGAGCTGTTTTTT
-,-,TRBV4-2,TRBJ2-3,CASSQVGTGGWGGGTDTQYF,TGTGCCAGCAGCCAAGTCGGGACCGGTGGGTGGGGGGGCGGCACAGATACGCAGTATTTT
-,TRBD2,TRBV5-4,TRBJ2-7,CASSAGTSLYEQYF,TGTGCCAGCAGCGCCGGGACTAGTCTCTACGAGCAGTACTTC
-,TRBD1,TRBV2,TRBJ1-2,CATQTGADYTF,TGTGCCACGCAAACAGGGGCCGACTACACCTTC
once,TRBD2,TRBV6-5,TRBJ2-1,CASSYSLAGDNEQFF,TGTGCCAGCAGTTACTCCCTAGCGGGAGACAATGAGCAGTTCTTC
-,-,TRBV6-1,TRBJ2-7,CASSEAQEIYEQYF,TGTGCCAGCAGTGAAGCTCAAGAGATCTACGAGCAGTACTTC
-,TRBD2,TRBV5-4,TRBJ2-1,CASSLSKLAGEYNEQFF,TGTGCCAGCAGCTTAAGCAAACTAGCGGGAGAGTACAATGAGCAGTTCTTC
-,TRBD1,TRBV28,TRBJ1-5,CASRERQGGNQPQHF,TGTGCCAGCAGGGAAAGACAGGGGGGCAATCAGCCCCAGCATTTT
-,-,TRBV6-1,TRBJ1-2,CASTDSYYGYTF,TGTGCCAGCACCGACAGTTACTATGGCTACACCTTC
-,TRBD1,TRBV18,TRBJ2-3,CASSPKTGSDTQYF,TGTGCCAGCTCACCAAAGACAGGGTCAGATACGCAGTATTTT
-,TRBD1,TRBV11-3,TRBJ2-1,CASSLWSGGSSNEQFF,TGTGCCAGCAGCTTGTGGTCAGGGGGCTCGAGCAATGAGCAGTTCTTC
-,TRBD2,TRBV4-1,TRBJ2-1,CASSQVESSGGPNEQFF,TGCGCCAGCAGCCAAGTGGAGTCCAGCGGGGGGCCCAATGAGCAGTTCTTC
-,TRBD1,TRBV29-1,TRBJ1-1,CSVGQGTAEAFF,TGCAGCGTCGGACAGGGAACGGCTGAAGCTTTCTTT
-,TRBD2,TRBV7-6,TRBJ2-1,CASSLSRGVGENEQFF,TGTGCCAGCAGCTTATCTCGGGGGGTGGGAGAGAATGAGCAGTTCTTC
-,TRBD1,TRBV6-5,TRBJ2-7,CASSLGQLSSYEQYF,TGTGCCAGCAGCCTGGGACAGCTCAGCTCCTACGAGCAGTACTTC
-,-,TRBV5-1,TRBJ2-4,CASSLDGGLNIQYF,TGCGCCAGCAGCTTGGATGGTGGGCTAAACATTCAGTACTTC
-,-,TRBV4-2,TRBJ1-5,CASSQEGGEVQPQHF,TGTGCCAGCAGCCAAGAGGGCGGGGAGGTGCAGCCCCAGCATTTT
few,-,TRBV7-2,TRBJ1-2,CASSLVADYGYTF,TGTGCCAGCAGCTTAGTCGCAGACTATGGCTACACCTTC
-,TRBD2,TRBV5-1,TRBJ2-5,CASSSLGLAGPGGTQYF,TGCGCCAGCAGCTCCCTGGGACTAGCGGGCCCGGGCGGGACCCAGTACTTC
-,TRBD2,TRBV6-1,TRBJ2-3,CASSEPSGGARSTDTQYF,TGTGCCAGCAGTGAACCCAGCGGGGGCGCCAGGAGCACAGATACGCAGTATTTT
-,-,TRBV6-1,TRBJ1-1,CASSEILNTEAFF,TGTGCCAGCAGTGAAATCTTGAACACTGAAGCTTTCTTT
once,-,TRBV2,TRBJ1-2,CASQDNPYGYTF,TGTGCCAGCCAAGACAACCCCTATGGCTACACCTTC
-,TRBD1,TRBV5-1,TRBJ1-2,CASSQKTGEVRYGYTF,TGCGCCAGCAGCCAGAAGACAGGGGAGGTTAGGTATGGCTACACCTTC
-,TRBD2,TRBV28,TRBJ2-6,CASRPWGEGSGANVLTF,TGTGCCAGCAGGCCATGGGGGGAGGGCTCTGGGGCCAACGTCCTGACTTTC
-,TRBD2,TRBV10-1,TRBJ2-7,CASSDSTSGRPYEQYF,TGCGCCAGCAGTGATTCGACTAGCGGGAGGCCCTACGAGCAGTACTTC
-,-,TRBV7-8,TRBJ2-7,CASSKNSRGYEQYF,TGTGCCAGCAGCAAAAATTCAAGGGGATACGAGCAGTACTTC
-,-,TRBV15,TRBJ1-5,CATSRGQTNQPQHF,TGTGCCACCAGCAGAGGACAGACCAATCAGCCCCAGCATTTT
once,-,TRBV19,TRBJ2-6,CASRRQASGANVLTF,TGTGCCAGTAGGCGACAGGCCTCTGGGGCCAACGTCCTGACTTTC
-,-,TRBV28,TRBJ2-1,CASSFYRVHNEQFF,TGTGCCAGCAGTTTCTACAGGGTCCACAATGAGCAGTTCTTC
-,TRBD2,TRBV6-5,TRBJ2-1,CASRKGLAAYNEQFF,TGTGCCAGCAGAAAAGGACTAGCCGCATACAATGAGCAGTTCTTC
-,TRBD1,TRBV2,TRBJ2-5,CASSEPNRGNGETQYF,TGTGCCAGCAGTGAACCTAACAGGGGTAATGGGGAGACCCAGTACTTC
-,TRBD1,TRBV5-1,TRBJ1-2,CASSPNPGQGAQGYTF,TGCGCCAGCAGCCCTAACCCGGGACAGGGGGCGCAGGGCTACACCTTC
-,TRBD1,TRBV27,TRBJ2-7,CASSLRGQGSYEQYF,TGTGCCAGCAGTTTAAGGGGACAGGGTAGTTACGAGCAGTACTTC
-,-,TRBV29-1,TRBJ2-1,CSGADGQEQFF,TGCAGCGGGGCCGACGGACAAGAGCAGTTCTTC
few,-,TRBV6-1,TRBJ2-2,CASSESGDLTGELFF,TGTGCCAGCAGTGAGTCAGGGGACCTCACCGGGGAGCTGTTTTTT
-,-,TRBV10-3,TRBJ1-4,CAISVNGQLNEKLFF,TGTGCCATCAGTGTTAATGGACAGCTTAATGAAAAACTGTTTTTT
-,-,TRBV27,TRBJ1-5,CASSLGARSNQPQHF,TGTGCCAGCAGTTTGGGGGCACGAAGCAATCAGCCCCAGCATTTT
-,TRBD1,TRBV7-9,TRBJ1-5,CASSFDREYQPQHF,TGTGCCAGCAGCTTCGACAGGGAGTATCAGCCCCAGCATTTT
-,TRBD1,TRBV5-1,TRBJ1-5,CASSPGQENRQPQHF,TGCGCCAGCAGCCCGGGACAGGAGAATCGTCAGCCCCAGCATTTT
-,-,TRBV7-9,TRBJ2-3,CASSSGGVDTQYF,TGTGCCAGCAGCTCAGGAGGGGTTGATACGCAGTATTTT
-,-,TRBV10-3,TRBJ2-5,CAAAERANEETQYF,TGTGCCGCGGCCGAGCGGGCTAATGAAGAGACCCAGTACTTC
-,TRBD2,TRBV11-3,TRBJ2-7,CASSQGAGGPYEQYF,TGTGCCAGCAGCCAAGGAGCGGGAGGACCCTACGAGCAGTACTTC
once,TRBD1,TRBV7-9,TRBJ2-6,CASSLGSGTASLGANVLTF,TGTGCCAGCAGCCTAGGCTCCGGGACAGCATCCCTGGGGGCCAACGTCCTGACTTTC
few,-,TRBV28,TRBJ1-2,CASSFPRGYTF,TGTGCCAGCAGTTTCCCCCGGGGCTACACCTTC
-,TRBD2,TRBV10-1,TRBJ2-3,CASSDERDRGPDTQYF,TGCGCCAGCAGTGACGAGCGGGACCGGGGTCCTGATACGCAGTATTTT
once,-,TRBV30,TRBJ1-6,CAWSPGWNSSYNSPLHF,TGTGCCTGGAGCCCCGGGTGGAATAGCTCCTATAATTCACCCCTCCACTTT
-,TRBD1,TRBV6-1,TRBJ1-1,CASSLEGAGSTEAFF,TGTGCCAGCAGTCTGGAGGGGGCTGGAAGCACTGAAGCTTTCTTT
-,-,TRBV27,TRBJ1-4,CASSLGWASSEKLFF,TGTGCCAGCAGTTTAGGGTGGGCCTCTTCGGAAAAACTGTTTTTT
-,-,TRBV27,TRBJ2-7,CASSTGTYEQYF,TGTGCCAGCAGTACAGGGACGTACGAGCAGTACTTC
-,-,TRBV6-6,TRBJ2-3,CATGAGTDTQYF,TGTGCCACCGGAGCGGGCACAGATACGCAGTATTTT
-,TRBD2,TRBV6-5,TRBJ2-3,CASSYRAGGTDTQYF,TGTGCCAGCAGTTACCGAGCGGGGGGCACAGATACGCAGTATTTT
-,TRBD2,TRBV2,TRBJ2-1,CASSEEATSLEQFF,TGTGCCAGCAGTGAAGAGGCGACTAGCCTTGAGCAGTTCTTC
-,TRBD2,TRBV5-1,TRBJ2-7,CASSSWPSGGYEQYF,TGCGCCAGCAGCTCGTGGCCTAGCGGGGGTTACGAGCAGTACTTC
-,TRBD2,TRBV19,TRBJ2-1,CASSIGAGGHNEQFF,TGTGCCAGTAGTATAGGAGCGGGAGGCCACAATGAGCAGTTCTTC
-,TRBD1,TRBV5-4,TRBJ2-7,CASREWGDRDYEQYF,TGTGCCAGCAGAGAATGGGGGGACAGGGATTACGAGCAGTACTTC